The sequence of this TCR beta chain was determined in a study of CD8+ T cells in alopecia areata. The wider study: C3H/HeJ donors with spontaneous alopecia, roughly 6-12 months old, supplied skin grafts to approximately 7-11-week-old female C3H/HeJ mice. General study results and limits: Against the mouse data, patients shared TCRs less clearly, possibly for HLA reasons. Greater clonality was observed in lesional scalp samples, especially alopecia totalis/universalis, versus normal scalp.

Cells that came from pooled cutaneous lymph nodes were sorted using CD4, CD8alpha, NKG2D, NKG2ACE and other markers. Germline CDR1 NSQYPW, CDR2 LRSPGD (reference sequence). This CDR3 comprises 17 residues. V shed 6 bases, J shed 0 bases, and the junction held 8 bases outside the gene matches. This clone was counted a few times. Antigen: not known. Mouse gene names apply. The read falls 4 residues short of the CDR3 end, and the missing part is taken from the germline J gene. Sequencing used cDNA as its template, made by extracting RNA and reverse transcribing it. The assay was immunoSEQ multiplex PCR, and TCRdb's table has in-frame clones only and misses some. The record shows around 300,000 clones for this sample, with no singletons present.

The V and J genes are TRBV1 and TRBJ2-2; 9 positions agree with TRBD2. The TCR sequence derives from a C3H/HeJ mouse with alopecia areata. MHC haplotype of the strain: H2-k. Source material: CD4+ T cells sorted from a lymph node. CDR3 region: CTCSPTGGPSNTGQLYF. CDR3 bases read: TGCACCTGCAGCCCGACTGGGGGACCATCAAACACCGGG. The full variable domain, rest sourced from reference TRBV1 and TRBJ2-2, is VTLLEQNPRWRLVPRGQAVNLRCILKNSQYPWMSWYQQDLQKQLQWLFTLRSPGDKEVKSLPGADYLATRVTDTELRLQVANMSQGRTLYCTCSPTGGPSNTGQLYFGEGSKLTVL.